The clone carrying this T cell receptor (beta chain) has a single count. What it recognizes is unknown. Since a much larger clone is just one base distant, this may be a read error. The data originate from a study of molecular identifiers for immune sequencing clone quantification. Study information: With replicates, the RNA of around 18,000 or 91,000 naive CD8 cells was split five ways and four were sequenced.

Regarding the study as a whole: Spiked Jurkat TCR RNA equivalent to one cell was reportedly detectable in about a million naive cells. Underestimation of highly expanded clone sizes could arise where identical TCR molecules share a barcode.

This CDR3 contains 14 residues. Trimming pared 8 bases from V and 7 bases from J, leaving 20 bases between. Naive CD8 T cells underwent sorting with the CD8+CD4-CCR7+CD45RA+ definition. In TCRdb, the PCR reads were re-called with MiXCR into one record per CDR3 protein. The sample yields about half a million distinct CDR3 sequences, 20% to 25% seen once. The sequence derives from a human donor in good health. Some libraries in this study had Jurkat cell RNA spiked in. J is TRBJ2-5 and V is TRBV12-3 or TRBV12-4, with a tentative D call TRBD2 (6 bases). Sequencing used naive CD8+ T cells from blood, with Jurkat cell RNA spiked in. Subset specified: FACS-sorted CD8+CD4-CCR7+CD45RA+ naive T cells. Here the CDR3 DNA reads TGTGCCAGCGGAAAAGAACCGGGAGAAGCGACCCAGTACTTC. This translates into CASGKEPGEATQYF.